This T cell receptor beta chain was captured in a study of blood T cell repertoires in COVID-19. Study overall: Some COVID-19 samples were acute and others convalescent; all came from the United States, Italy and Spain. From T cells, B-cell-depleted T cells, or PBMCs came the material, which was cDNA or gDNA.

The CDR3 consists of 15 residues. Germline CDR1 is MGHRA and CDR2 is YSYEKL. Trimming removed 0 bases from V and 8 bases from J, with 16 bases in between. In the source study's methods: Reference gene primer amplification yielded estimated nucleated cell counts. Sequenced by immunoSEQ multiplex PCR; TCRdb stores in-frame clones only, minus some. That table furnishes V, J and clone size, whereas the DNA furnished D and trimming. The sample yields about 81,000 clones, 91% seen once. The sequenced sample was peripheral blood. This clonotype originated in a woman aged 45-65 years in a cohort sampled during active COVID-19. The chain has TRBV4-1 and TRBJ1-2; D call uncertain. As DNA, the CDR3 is TGCGCCAGCAGCCAAGAGATCGAGGTAGCTAGAGGCTACACCTTC. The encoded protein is CASSQEIEVARGYTF.